This TCR beta chain originates from a study of HIV-infected patients and healthy controls. TCRdb reprocessed the 5' RACE reads with MiXCR, giving one entry per CDR3 protein. The sample shows more than 60,000 distinct CDR3 sequences, approximately 21% of them seen only once. This clonotype has ten or more counts. This CDR3 has 20 amino acids. After removal of 0 bases from V and 3 bases from J, the junction contained 16 bases not matched to a gene. The receptor was isolated from a human donor in good health. The chain joins TRBV12-3 or TRBV12-4 to TRBJ1-5; TRBD1 matches 8 bases. Sequencing was performed on CD4+ T cells from blood. DNA of the CDR3: TGTGCCAGCAGTTTAGCGATCCGACAGGGGCCGGGAATGAACAATCAGCCCCAGCATTTT. This translates into CASSLAIRQGPGMNNQPQHF.